This T cell receptor (beta chain) stems from a study of cytomegalovirus exposure and HLA in healthy donors. Study-wide results and caveats: Prior analysis indicated that the majority of TCR beta V segments exhibited productivity approximately 87% or approximately 30% of the time.

This CDR3 comprises 17 residues. CDR1 and CDR2 (germline): SGDLS, YYNGEE. The V gene end was trimmed by 3 bases and the J gene end by 4 bases; junction bases not matched to a gene: 12. 60 Vbeta and 13 Jbeta primers were used in PCR. The assay was immunoSEQ multiplex PCR, and TCRdb's table has in-frame clones only and misses some. The sample lists 150,000 to 200,000 clones, roughly 77% occurring once. The sample holds a few counts of this clone. No antigen is known for it. The receptor was derived from a man aged 18 to 29 in good health and CMV-seropositive. This chain connects TRBV9 to TRBJ1-2; 10 bases fit TRBD1. The sequenced sample was PBMCs. CDR3 protein: CASSAQGTGEKSYGYTF. In DNA, the CDR3 is TGTGCCAGCAGCGCCCAAGGGACAGGGGAAAAGAGCTATGGCTACACCTTC.